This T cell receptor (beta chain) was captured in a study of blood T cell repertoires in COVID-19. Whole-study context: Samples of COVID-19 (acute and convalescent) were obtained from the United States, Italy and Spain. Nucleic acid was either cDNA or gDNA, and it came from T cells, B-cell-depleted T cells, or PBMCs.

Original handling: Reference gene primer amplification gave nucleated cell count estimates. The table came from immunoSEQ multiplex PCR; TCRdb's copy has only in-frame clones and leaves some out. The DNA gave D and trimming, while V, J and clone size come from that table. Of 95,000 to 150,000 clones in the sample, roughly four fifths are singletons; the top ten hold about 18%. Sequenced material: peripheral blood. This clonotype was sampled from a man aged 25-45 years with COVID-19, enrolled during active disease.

DNA for the CDR3: TGCGCCAGCAGCCAAGCCGGGACATGGGCGATGAACACTGAAGCTTTCTTT. Translating it yields CASSQAGTWAMNTEAFF. The J gene is TRBJ1-1, the V gene TRBV4-1, with D maybe TRBD1 (6 bases). V gave up 1 base and J gave up 0 bases, with 15 bases separating them. Germline V gene data show CDR1 as MGHRA and CDR2 as YSYEKL. The CDR3 covers 17 residues.